This TCR beta chain originates from a study of blood T cells in healthy people across ages. Whole-study findings and limits: It was the long-lived donors that had more naive CD4+ cells and higher diversity than aged donors.

Then a second PCR, running roughly 7 to 11 cycles, was carried out with a sample-barcoded 5' primer and a J-beta primer mix. TCRdb itself ran the 5' RACE reads through MiXCR, one entry per CDR3 protein. The sample records about 400,000 distinct CDR3 sequences, approximately 47% being singletons. Note on this clonotype: Its antigen is as yet unknown.

CDR3 length equals 15 residues. V was pared by 5 bases and J by 2 bases, with 8 bases of the junction left unmatched. Germline values: CDR1 LGHDT, CDR2 YNNKEL (reference sequence). This TCR was sampled from a man aged 55 to 69 in good health. This rearrangement joins TRBV3-1 to TRBJ2-5; 7 bases line up with TRBD1. The sample taken for sequencing was blood. In DNA form, the CDR3 reads TGTGCCAGCAGCTCGATTGGGACAGCACAAGAGACCCAGTACTTC. Translated: CASSSIGTAQETQYF.